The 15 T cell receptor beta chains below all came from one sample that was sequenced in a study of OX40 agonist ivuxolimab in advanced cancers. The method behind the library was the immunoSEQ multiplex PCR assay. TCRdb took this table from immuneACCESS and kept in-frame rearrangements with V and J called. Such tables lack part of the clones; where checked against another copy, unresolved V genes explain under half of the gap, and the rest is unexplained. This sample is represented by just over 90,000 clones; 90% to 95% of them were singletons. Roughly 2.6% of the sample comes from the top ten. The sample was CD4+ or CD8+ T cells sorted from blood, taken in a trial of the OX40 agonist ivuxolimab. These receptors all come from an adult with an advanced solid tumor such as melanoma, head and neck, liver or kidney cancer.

CDR3 DNA: TGCGCCAGCAGACCTTTAGAAGGGCACAATGAGCAGTTCTTC. Encoded protein: CASRPLEGHNEQFF. V gene TRBV5-1 combines with J gene TRBJ2-1; D is undetermined. There are 14 residues in the CDR3. The V end was cut by 5 bases, the J end by 5 bases, with 14 bases between. CDR1 SGHRS and CDR2 YFSETQ come from the germline V gene.

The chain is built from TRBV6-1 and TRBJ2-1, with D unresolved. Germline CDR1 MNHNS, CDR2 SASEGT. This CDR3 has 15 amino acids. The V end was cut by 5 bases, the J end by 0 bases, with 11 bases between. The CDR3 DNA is TGTGCCAGCAGTTCCCCTAGAGGCTCCTACAATGAGCAGTTCTTC. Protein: CASSSPRGSYNEQFF.

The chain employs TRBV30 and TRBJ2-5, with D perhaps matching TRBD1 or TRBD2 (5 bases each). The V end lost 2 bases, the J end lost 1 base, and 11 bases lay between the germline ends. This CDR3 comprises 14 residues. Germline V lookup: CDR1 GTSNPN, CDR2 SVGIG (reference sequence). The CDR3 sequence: CAWSPLGAQETQYF. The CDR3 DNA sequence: TGTGCCTGGAGTCCCCTCGGGGCCCAAGAGACCCAGTACTTC. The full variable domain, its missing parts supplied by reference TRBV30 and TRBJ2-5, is SQTIHQWPATLVQPVGSPLSLECTVEGTSNPNLYWYRQAAGRGLQLLFYSVGIGQISSEVPQNLSASRPQDRQFILSSKKLLLSDSGFYLCAWSPLGAQETQYFGPGTRLLVL.

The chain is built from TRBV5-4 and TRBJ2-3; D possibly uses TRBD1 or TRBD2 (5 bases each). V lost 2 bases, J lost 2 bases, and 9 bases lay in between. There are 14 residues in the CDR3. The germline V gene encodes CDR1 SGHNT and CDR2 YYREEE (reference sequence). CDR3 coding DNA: TGTGCCAGCAGCTTTTTGGGACCCACAGATACGCAGTATTTT. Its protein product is CASSFLGPTDTQYF.

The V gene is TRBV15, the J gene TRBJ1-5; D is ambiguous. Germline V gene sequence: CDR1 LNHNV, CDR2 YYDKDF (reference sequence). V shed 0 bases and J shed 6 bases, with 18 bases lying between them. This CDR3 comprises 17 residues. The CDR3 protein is CATSRDFFAAAVQPQHF. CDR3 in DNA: TGTGCCACCAGCAGAGATTTTTTCGCGGCCGCCGTTCAGCCCCAGCATTTT.

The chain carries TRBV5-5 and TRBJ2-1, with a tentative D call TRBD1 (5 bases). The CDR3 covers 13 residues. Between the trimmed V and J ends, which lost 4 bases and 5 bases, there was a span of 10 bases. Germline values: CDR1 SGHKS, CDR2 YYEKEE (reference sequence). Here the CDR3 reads CASSARADNEQFF. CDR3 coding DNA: TGTGCCAGCAGCGCCAGGGCGGACAATGAGCAGTTCTTC.

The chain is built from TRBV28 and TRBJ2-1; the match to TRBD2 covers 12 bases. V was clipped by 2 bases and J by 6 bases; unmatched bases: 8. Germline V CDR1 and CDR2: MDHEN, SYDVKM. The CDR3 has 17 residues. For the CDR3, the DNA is TGTGCCAGCAGTTTAGGCCTAGCGGGGGGGCTGATCAATGAGCAGTTCTTC. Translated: CASSLGLAGGLINEQFF. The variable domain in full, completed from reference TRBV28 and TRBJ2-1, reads DVKVTQSSRYLVKRTGEKVFLECVQDMDHENMFWYRQDPGLGLRLIYFSYDVKMKEKGDIPEGYSVSREKKERFSLILESASTNQTSMYLCASSLGLAGGLINEQFFGPGTRLTVL.

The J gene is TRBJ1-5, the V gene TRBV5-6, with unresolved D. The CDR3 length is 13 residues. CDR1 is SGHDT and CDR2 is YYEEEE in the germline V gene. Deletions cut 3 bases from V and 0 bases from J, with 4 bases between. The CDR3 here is CASSYDSNQPQHF. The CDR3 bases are TGTGCCAGCAGCTACGATAGCAATCAGCCCCAGCATTTT.

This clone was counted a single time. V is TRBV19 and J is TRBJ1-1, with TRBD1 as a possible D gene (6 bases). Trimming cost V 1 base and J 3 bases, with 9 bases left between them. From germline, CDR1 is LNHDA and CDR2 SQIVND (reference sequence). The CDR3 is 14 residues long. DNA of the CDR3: TGTGCCAGTAGTATAGGGGGGCGGTACACTGAAGCTTTCTTT. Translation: CASSIGGRYTEAFF.

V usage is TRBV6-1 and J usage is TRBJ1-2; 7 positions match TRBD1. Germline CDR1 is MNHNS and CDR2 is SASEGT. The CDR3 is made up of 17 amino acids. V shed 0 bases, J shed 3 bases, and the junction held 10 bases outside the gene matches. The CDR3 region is CASSEALTPQGYYGYTF. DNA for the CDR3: TGTGCCAGCAGTGAAGCGTTAACGCCACAGGGGTACTATGGCTACACCTTC.

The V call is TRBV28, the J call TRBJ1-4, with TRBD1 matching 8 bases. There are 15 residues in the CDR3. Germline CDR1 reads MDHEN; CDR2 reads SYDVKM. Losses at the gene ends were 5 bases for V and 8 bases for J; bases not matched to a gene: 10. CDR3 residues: CASSPIRDRNEKLFF. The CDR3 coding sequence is TGTGCCAGCAGTCCAATCCGGGACAGGAACGAAAAACTGTTTTTT.

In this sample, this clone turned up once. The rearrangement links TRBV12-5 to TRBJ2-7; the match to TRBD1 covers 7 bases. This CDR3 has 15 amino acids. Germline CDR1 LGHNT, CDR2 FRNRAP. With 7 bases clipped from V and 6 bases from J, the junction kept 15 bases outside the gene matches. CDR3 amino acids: CASAPTGAGGFEQYF. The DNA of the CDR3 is TGTGCTAGTGCCCCCACTGGGGCAGGGGGTTTCGAGCAGTACTTC.

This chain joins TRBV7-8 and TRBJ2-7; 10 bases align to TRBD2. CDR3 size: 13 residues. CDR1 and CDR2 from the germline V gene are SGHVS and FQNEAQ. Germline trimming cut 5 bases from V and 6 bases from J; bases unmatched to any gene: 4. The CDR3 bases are TGTGCCAGCAGCCGATCTAGCGGGGGCGAGCAGTACTTC. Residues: CASSRSSGGEQYF.

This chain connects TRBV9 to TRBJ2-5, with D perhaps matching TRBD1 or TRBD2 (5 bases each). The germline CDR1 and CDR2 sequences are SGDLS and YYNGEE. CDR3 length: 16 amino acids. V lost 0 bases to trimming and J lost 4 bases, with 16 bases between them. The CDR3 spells CASSVENGGAGETQYF. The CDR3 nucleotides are TGTGCCAGCAGCGTAGAGAATGGGGGAGCAGGAGAGACCCAGTACTTC.

The CDR3 sequence: CASVDSNYGYTF. CDR3 sequence (DNA): TGTGCCAGCGTGGACAGCAACTATGGCTACACCTTC. The rearrangement links TRBV6-6 to TRBJ1-2; tentatively, D is TRBD1 (6 bases). CDR1 is MNHNY, CDR2 SVGAGI, per germline (reference sequence). CDR3 length equals 12 residues. V was trimmed by 8 bases and J by 2 bases, leaving 9 bases between them.